Described below is a single TCR beta chain sequence and its context. No antigen is known for it. This record belongs to a study of cytomegalovirus exposure and HLA in healthy donors. PCR primers comprised 60 Vbeta and 13 Jbeta primers. TCRdb's copy holds only in-frame clones and misses some; the assay was immunoSEQ multiplex PCR. This sample's clone table lists approximately 51,000 clones. At collection, donors were nominally healthy, but unrecorded immune exposures were probable. The V end lost 8 bases, the J end lost 12 bases, and 23 bases lay between the germline ends. Germline V gene sequence: CDR1 LNHDA, CDR2 SQIVND (reference sequence). The CDR3 contains 13 residues. Findings and limits, study-wide: Later analysis suggested most CMV-associated TCR beta chains were HLA-restricted. With high specificity and sensitivity, the classifier reportedly diagnosed cytomegalovirus status. The study assumed roughly uniform donor sequencing depth for presence/absence analyses.

Sequencing was done on a sample of PBMCs. This sequence was found in a man between 40 and 49 years old in good health and CMV-seropositive. J is TRBJ2-7 and V is TRBV19; possible D gene TRBD1, 6 bases. The chain's CDR3 is CASLEPGQRRVYF. The CDR3, as DNA: TGTGCCAGTCTCGAGCCCGGACAGAGAAGAGTGTACTTC.